The text below deals with one T cell receptor beta chain. Its antigen is not known. The data were taken from a study of spatial heterogeneity in lung cancer. Via MiXCR, TCRdb re-called the 5' RACE reads, giving one row per CDR3 protein. The table has more than 12,000 distinct CDR3 sequences, about 10% seen once. Study findings and constraints: Detection of ubiquitous tumor TCRs in blood was higher at resection than follow-up.

The time point: sample taken at primary tumor resection. Whole RNA, which was extracted from tumor, nontumor lung tissue or frozen PBMC, was sequenced without any cell sorting. V lost 6 bases, J lost 4 bases, and 5 bases stayed unmatched. This CDR3 has 14 residues. This TCR was sampled from a female donor with early-stage non-small cell lung cancer. The V call is TRBV12-3 or TRBV12-4, the J call TRBJ1-3; 8 nucleotides agree with TRBD1. The sample consisted of PBMCs, taken at surgery. The CDR3 DNA sequence: TGTGCCAGCAGCCCGCAGGGGGCCGGAAACACCATATATTTT. This sequence encodes CASSPQGAGNTIYF.